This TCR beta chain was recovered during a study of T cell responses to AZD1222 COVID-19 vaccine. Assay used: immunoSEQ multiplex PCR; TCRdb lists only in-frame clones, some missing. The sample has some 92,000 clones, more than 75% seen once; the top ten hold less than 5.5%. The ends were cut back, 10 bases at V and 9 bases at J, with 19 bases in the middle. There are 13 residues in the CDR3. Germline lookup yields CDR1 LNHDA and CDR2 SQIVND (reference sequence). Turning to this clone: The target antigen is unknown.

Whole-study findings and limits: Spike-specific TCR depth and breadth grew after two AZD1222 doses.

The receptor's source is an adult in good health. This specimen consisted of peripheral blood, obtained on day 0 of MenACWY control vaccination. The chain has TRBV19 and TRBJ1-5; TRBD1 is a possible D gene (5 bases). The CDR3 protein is CATSWDGLRPQHF. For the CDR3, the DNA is TGTGCCACGAGCTGGGACGGTCTCCGGCCCCAGCATTTT.